A selection of T cell receptor beta chains follows, all from one sample in a study of blood T cells in healthy people across ages. In TCRdb, the 5' RACE reads were re-called with MiXCR into one record per CDR3 protein. The table records just over 1 million distinct CDR3 sequences, under 45% of them present only once. Material for sequencing was blood. The receptors stem from a woman between 55 and 75 years old in good health. The CDR3 runs from the conserved cysteine through the conserved F or W. The D gene is left open where the match is weak. Part of the rows lack a size; the others show once, few, many or a class for expanded clones.

-	TRBV12-3/TRBV12-4	TRBJ1-5	TRBD1	TGTGCCAGCAGCCCTTTAGACAGGGGTAAAAATCAGCCCCAGCATTTT	CASSPLDRGKNQPQHF
-	TRBV4-1	TRBJ2-7	-	TGCGCCAGCGGCCAAGCCCGGAGTTACGAGCAGTACTTC	CASGQARSYEQYF
many	TRBV27	TRBJ2-7	TRBD2	TGTGCCAGCAGTCGCGGGAGAACCTACGAGCAGTACTTC	CASSRGRTYEQYF
-	TRBV12-3/TRBV12-4	TRBJ2-7	TRBD1	TGTGCCAGCAATTTAAGAGGGACAGGGACCTACGAGCAGTACTTC	CASNLRGTGTYEQYF
-	TRBV7-6	TRBJ1-1	-	TGTGCCAGCAGTCTTCTCCAAGAGGGGGGGAGCACTGAAGCTTTCTTT	CASSLLQEGGSTEAFF
-	TRBV10-3	TRBJ2-2	TRBD1	TGTGCCATCAAGGACAGGGGGAACACCGGGGAGCTGTTTTTT	CAIKDRGNTGELFF
-	TRBV20-1	TRBJ2-1	-	TGCAGTGCTAGAGCCAGTGGTCGTTCCAATGAGCAGTTCTTC	CSARASGRSNEQFF
-	TRBV7-9	TRBJ2-5	TRBD1	TGTGCCAGCAGCCCCCCGGGGACAGAAGAGACCCAGTACTTC	CASSPPGTEETQYF
-	TRBV20-1	TRBJ1-2	-	TGCAGTGCTAAAGCGACAGCCGAGTATGGCTACACCTTC	CSAKATAEYGYTF
-	TRBV7-9	TRBJ2-3	TRBD2	TGTGCCAGCAGCAGGGGACTAGCGGGAGGGCGAGATACGCAGTATTTT	CASSRGLAGGRDTQYF
few	TRBV28	TRBJ1-2	TRBD1	TGTGCCAGCAGTTACGTCCCCGCGACAGGGTCGTATGGCTACACCTTC	CASSYVPATGSYGYTF
-	TRBV15	TRBJ2-7	-	TGTGCCACCAGCAGAGCCAGCGAGGCCTACGAGCAGTACTTC	CATSRASEAYEQYF
-	TRBV4-1	TRBJ2-7	TRBD2	TGCGCCAGCAGCCAAGCGCTAGCGGGGGCTCCCGAGCAGTACTTC	CASSQALAGAPEQYF
-	TRBV29-1	TRBJ2-1	-	TGCAGCGTTGAGACCCGGGACACGGCCTACAATGAGCAGTTCTTC	CSVETRDTAYNEQFF
-	TRBV6-1	TRBJ2-6	-	TGTGCCAGCAGTGGCCGCAGGATTAACCGGGACACGAACTCTGGGGCCAACGTCCTGACTTTC	CASSGRRINRDTNSGANVLTF
many	TRBV27	TRBJ2-7	TRBD2	TGTGCCAGCAGCCTCCGACTAGCTGGTTCCTACGAGCAGTACTTC	CASSLRLAGSYEQYF
-	TRBV13	TRBJ2-5	-	TGTGCCAGCAGCTTAAAGGGGTTCCAAGAGACCCAGTACTTC	CASSLKGFQETQYF
-	TRBV6-5	TRBJ2-1	TRBD2	TGTGCCAGCAGCAACGGACTAGCGGTAGCCTACAATGAGCAGTTCTTC	CASSNGLAVAYNEQFF
-	TRBV2	TRBJ1-1	-	TGTGCCAGCGGAGGGCGGGGGAACACTGAAGCTTTCTTT	CASGGRGNTEAFF
-	TRBV20-1	TRBJ2-7	TRBD1	TGCAGTGCAACTCCGGGACAGCTACCCTACGAGCAGTACTTC	CSATPGQLPYEQYF
-	TRBV29-1	TRBJ1-4	-	TGCAGCGTTGAACGAGGGGGAGGGGAAAAACTGTTTTTT	CSVERGGGEKLFF
-	TRBV6-5	TRBJ1-2	-	TGTACCAGCAGTACAGGGTCCGATGGCTACACCTTC	CTSSTGSDGYTF
-	TRBV18	TRBJ1-4	TRBD1	TGTGCCAGCAAGGGACAGGAGAATGAAAAACTGTTTTTT	CASKGQENEKLFF